These 8 T cell receptor beta chains share one sample of origin, sequenced in a study of cytomegalovirus exposure and HLA in healthy donors (dated by TCRdb to the late 2010s). The library was prepared using the immunoSEQ multiplex PCR assay. The multiplex PCR relied on a mix of 60 forward primers for TCR Vbeta segments and 13 reverse primers for TCR Jbeta segments. In its TCRdb copy, this immuneACCESS table keeps in-frame sequences only and misses some clones. Where compared with another copy, unresolved V genes explain less than half of these, and the others have no known cause. The sample has 210,000 or so clones on record, 75% to 85% of them singletons. In total, the top ten clones hold about 2.5% of the sample. Sequenced sample: PBMCs. These receptors came from a woman aged 60-75 years in good health and CMV-seropositive.

The chain joins TRBV18 to TRBJ1-1; no clear D. Looked up from germline, CDR1 is KGHSH and CDR2 is LQKENI. This CDR3 has 13 amino acids. The ends were cut back, 6 bases at V and 1 base at J, with 9 bases in the middle. CDR3 DNA: TGTGCCAGCTCCATAGGAGAGAACACTGAAGCTTTCTTT. Its translation: CASSIGENTEAFF.

This chain joins TRBV10-3 and TRBJ2-2, with D possibly TRBD2 on 6 matching bases. The germline V and J ends were trimmed by 3 bases and 0 bases, with 14 bases remaining between them. CDR1 is ENHRY and CDR2 is SYGVKD in the germline V gene. This CDR3 is built from 17 residues. For the CDR3, the DNA is TGTGCCATCAGTGATGAGGGACGGACTACGAACACCGGGGAGCTGTTTTTT. Translation gives CAISDEGRTTNTGELFF.

V usage is TRBV28 and J usage is TRBJ2-3, with D perhaps TRBD1 (5 bases). Germline CDR1 MDHEN, CDR2 SYDVKM. The CDR3 length is 13 residues. V lost 2 bases, J lost 2 bases, and 5 bases lay in between. The CDR3 here is CASSLGATDTQYF. The CDR3 DNA reads as TGTGCCAGCAGTTTAGGGGCCACAGATACGCAGTATTTT.

V usage is TRBV28 and J usage is TRBJ1-1; the match to TRBD1 covers 9 bases. Germline assignment: CDR1 MDHEN and CDR2 SYDVKM. The junction had 9 bases not matched to a gene; V was cut back by 8 bases and J by 5 bases. The CDR3 sequence is 14 residues long. CDR3 in DNA: TGTGCCAGCGTGAGACAGGGGGTCATAACTGAAGCTTTCTTT. It encodes CASVRQGVITEAFF.

V and J are TRBV6-5 and TRBJ1-1; D is possibly TRBD1 (5 bases). Per germline, CDR1 MNHEY and CDR2 SVGAGI. Trimming removed 1 base at V and 4 bases at J, with 13 bases between. This CDR3 region has 15 residues. The CDR3 DNA follows: TGTGCCAGCAGTTACTGGGGCAGCCGCGGCACTGAAGCTTTCTTT. Residues: CASSYWGSRGTEAFF.

The chain is built from TRBV5-1 and TRBJ2-5; TRBD1 agrees at 9 bases. This CDR3 comprises 14 residues. The germline CDR1 and CDR2 sequences are SGHRS and YFSETQ. The trim removed 4 bases at V and 7 bases at J, leaving 8 bases unmatched. CDR3 sequence (DNA): TGCGCCAGCAGCCAACAGGGGGCAGAAGTGACCCAGTACTTC. As protein: CASSQQGAEVTQYF.

The rearrangement joins TRBV6-1 to TRBJ2-1, with TRBD2 identical over 10 bases. CDR1 MNHNS and CDR2 SASEGT come from the germline V gene. CDR3 size: 14 residues. The J segment lost 9 bases and the V segment lost 5 bases, leaving 7 bases of the junction unmatched. The CDR3 DNA reads TGTGCCAGCAGTCCTAGCGGGAGTTGGGTTGAGCAGTTCTTC. It codes for CASSPSGSWVEQFF.

The chain has TRBV5-1 and TRBJ2-5; no reliable D call. The CDR3 loop spans 15 amino acids. The V end was cut by 5 bases, the J end by 0 bases, with 14 bases between. Germline lookup yields CDR1 SGHRS and CDR2 YFSETQ. The CDR3 DNA sequence: TGCGCCAGCAGTCCTCGACTGACGGACCAAGAGACCCAGTACTTC. Translated: CASSPRLTDQETQYF.